A single sample is the source of the 8 T cell receptor beta chains below, sequenced in a study of response to subunit inactivated influenza vaccine. TCRdb reprocessed the RT-PCR reads via MiXCR and lists one record per CDR3 protein. The repertoire includes more than 400,000 distinct CDR3 sequences, roughly 11% of them detected once, and about 12% sits in the top ten. The sequenced sample was PBMCs from blood, obtained around seven weeks after vaccination. The receptors come from a man aged 50 to 60 who received an inactivated influenza vaccine.

This clonotype was seen at least ten times. J is TRBJ2-7 and V is TRBV20-1; 7 bases agree with TRBD1. V shed 1 base and J 2 bases; nucleotides not matched to a gene: 2. This CDR3 has 13 residues. The germline V gene has CDR1 DFQATT and CDR2 SNEGSKA (reference sequence). The chain's CDR3 is CSARGQGAYEQYF. As DNA, the CDR3 is TGCAGTGCTAGAGGACAGGGCGCCTACGAGCAGTACTTC.

This clonotype occurred many times. This chain uses TRBV3-1 with TRBJ2-1; perhaps TRBD2 as D (6 bases). Trimming removed 4 bases at V and 6 bases at J, with 13 bases between. In germline, CDR1 is LGHDT, CDR2 YNNKEL (reference sequence). CDR3 length: 14 residues. For the CDR3, the DNA is TGTGCCAGCAGCCCTAGCGTCATGATCAATGAGCAGTTCTTC. It specifies CASSPSVMINEQFF.

The rearrangement links TRBV12-3 or TRBV12-4 to TRBJ1-1, with 11 nucleotides matching TRBD1. Trimming at V came to 1 base and at J to 4 bases, leaving 5 bases not matched to a gene. The CDR3 totals 16 residues. CDR3 loop: CASSLGTGGAPTEAFF. CDR3 sequence (DNA): TGTGCCAGCAGTTTAGGGACAGGGGGCGCACCCACTGAAGCTTTCTTT.

This clonotype was seen many times. The chain uses TRBV5-1 and TRBJ2-6; D possibly corresponds to TRBD1 (5 bases). Trimming shortened V by 0 bases and J by 4 bases, and 11 bases separated the two germline ends. Germline values: CDR1 SGHRS, CDR2 YFSETQ. The CDR3 covers 16 residues. In DNA, the CDR3 is TGCGCCAGCAGCTTGGAAAGGGGATCGGGGGCCAACGTCCTGACTTTC. Encoded protein: CASSLERGSGANVLTF.

This clonotype appeared a few times. V usage is TRBV2 and J usage is TRBJ1-1; 7 nucleotides align to TRBD1. This CDR3 has 14 amino acids. CDR1 is SNHLY and CDR2 is FYNNEI in the germline V gene. The ends lost 6 bases at V and 6 bases at J; junction bases unmatched: 10. CDR3 in amino acids: CASSQQGSLSEAFF. The CDR3 DNA reads as TGTGCCAGCAGCCAACAGGGGTCTCTTTCTGAAGCTTTCTTT.

The chain links TRBV6-2 or TRBV6-3 to TRBJ1-5; unclear D gene. Germline values: CDR1 MNHEY, CDR2 SVGEGT. There are 14 residues in the CDR3. V shed 1 base and J shed 2 bases, with 6 bases lying between them. CDR3 amino acids: CASSYYGGNQPQHF. Written as DNA, the CDR3 is TGTGCCAGCAGTTACTACGGGGGCAATCAGCCCCAGCATTTT.

The CDR3 nucleotides are TGTGCCAGCAGTTACTCGTGGGACAGGGTCTTCTTC. This encodes CASSYSWDRVFF. V usage is TRBV6-2 or TRBV6-3 and J usage is TRBJ2-1, with 9 bases fitting TRBD1. The CDR3 length is 12 residues. CDR1 MNHEY and CDR2 SVGEGT come from the germline V gene. J gave up 16 bases and V 0 bases, and 4 bases lay outside the gene matches.

This clonotype was seen a few times. The rearrangement links TRBV4-3 to TRBJ2-3, with 11 bases aligning to TRBD2. Trimming removed 0 bases from V and 8 bases from J; junction bases left unmatched: 7. CDR1 is LGHNA and CDR2 is YSLEER in the germline V gene. This CDR3 contains 16 residues. The CDR3 spells CASSQDPLAGEGTQYF. The CDR3 coding sequence is TGCGCCAGCAGCCAAGATCCACTAGCGGGGGAGGGTACGCAGTATTTT.